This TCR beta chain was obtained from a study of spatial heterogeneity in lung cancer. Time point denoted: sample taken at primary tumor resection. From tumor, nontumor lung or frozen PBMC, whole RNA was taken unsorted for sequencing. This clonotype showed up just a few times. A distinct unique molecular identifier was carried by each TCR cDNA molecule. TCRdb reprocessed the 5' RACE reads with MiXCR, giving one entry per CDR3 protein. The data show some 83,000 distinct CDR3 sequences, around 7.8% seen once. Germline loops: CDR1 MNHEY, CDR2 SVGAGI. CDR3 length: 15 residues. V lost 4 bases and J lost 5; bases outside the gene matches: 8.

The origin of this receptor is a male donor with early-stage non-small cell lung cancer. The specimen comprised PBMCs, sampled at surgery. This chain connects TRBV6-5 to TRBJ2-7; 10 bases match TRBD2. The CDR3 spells CASSFAAGGPNEQYF. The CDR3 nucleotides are TGTGCCAGCAGTTTCGCAGCGGGAGGGCCCAACGAGCAGTACTTC.